The clone carrying this TCR beta chain has a handful of counts. The data were taken from a study of T cell repertoires in cytomegalovirus infection. The CDR3 has 13 residues. Germline V lookup: CDR1 DFQATT, CDR2 SNEGSKA (reference sequence). The ends were cut back, 7 bases at V and 7 bases at J, with 19 bases in the middle. TCRdb processed the reads anew with MiXCR; each CDR3 protein has one entry. The sample records around 280,000 distinct CDR3 sequences, approximately 15% being singletons. The sample consisted of PBMCs. This chain joins TRBV20-1 and TRBJ1-1, with D hard to call. The receptor's source is a human donor in good health (CMV status not recorded). Some clones in this sample may be carry-over from other donors' samples. CDR3 sequence reads: CSGAGTRDNEAFF. DNA of the CDR3: TGCAGTGGTGCAGGAACACGAGACAATGAAGCTTTCTTT.